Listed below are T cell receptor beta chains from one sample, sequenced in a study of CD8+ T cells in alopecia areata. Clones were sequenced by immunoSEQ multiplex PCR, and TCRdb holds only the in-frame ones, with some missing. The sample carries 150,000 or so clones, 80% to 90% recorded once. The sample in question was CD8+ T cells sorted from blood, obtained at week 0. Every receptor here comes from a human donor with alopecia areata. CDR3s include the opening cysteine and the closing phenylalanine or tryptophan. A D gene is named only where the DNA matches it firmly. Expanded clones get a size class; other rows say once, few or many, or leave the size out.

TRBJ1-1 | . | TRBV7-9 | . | TGTGCCAGCAGTTTAGACAGGGAAGCTTTCTTT | CASSLDREAFF
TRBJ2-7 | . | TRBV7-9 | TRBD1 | TGTGCCAGTGCCGGGACAGTCCTCTACGAGCAGTACTTC | CASAGTVLYEQYF
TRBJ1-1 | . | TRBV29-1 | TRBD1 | TGCAGCGTTACAGGGGGCAGGACTGAAGCTTTCTTT | CSVTGGRTEAFF
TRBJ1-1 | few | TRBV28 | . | TGTGCCAGCAGTTTATACGGGGGTTTGGGTGAAGCTTTCTTT | CASSLYGGLGEAFF
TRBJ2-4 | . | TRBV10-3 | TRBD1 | TGTGCCATCAGTGAGGCGACAGGGGTGAACATTCAGTACTTC | CAISEATGVNIQYF
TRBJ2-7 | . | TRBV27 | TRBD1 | TGTGCCAGCAGTGTGACCGGGACAGGGCGGACCTACGAGCAGTACTTC | CASSVTGTGRTYEQYF
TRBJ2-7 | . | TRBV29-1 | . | TGCAGCGTTGAAGTGGTGGGGTCCCCCTCCTACGAGCAGTACTTC | CSVEVVGSPSYEQYF
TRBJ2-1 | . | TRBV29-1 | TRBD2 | TGCAGCGTCTGGACTAGCTCCTACAATGAGCAGTTCTTC | CSVWTSSYNEQFF
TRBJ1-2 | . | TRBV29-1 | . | TGCAGCGTTGTGGGGGAGATTAACTATGGCTACACCTTC | CSVVGEINYGYTF
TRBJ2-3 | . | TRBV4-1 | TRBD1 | TGCGCCAGCAGCCCGACAGGGTTGGGAGATACGCAGTATTTT | CASSPTGLGDTQYF
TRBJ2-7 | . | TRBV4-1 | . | TGCGCCAGCAGCCCGACGGGGGACGACGAGCAGTACTTC | CASSPTGDDEQYF
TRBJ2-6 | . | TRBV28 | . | TGTGCCAGCAGTAGGGACTCTGGGGCCAACGTCCTGACTTTC | CASSRDSGANVLTF
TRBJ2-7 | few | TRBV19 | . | TGTGCCAGTAGTATCCTAGGTGAGCAGTACTTC | CASSILGEQYF
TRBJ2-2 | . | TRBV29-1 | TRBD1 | TGCAGCGTGACAGGGGGCCGCACCGGGGAGCTGTTTTTT | CSVTGGRTGELFF
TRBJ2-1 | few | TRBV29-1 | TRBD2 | TGCAGCGTTCGAATCCCTGGACTAGCCGTCAATGAGCAGTTCTTC | CSVRIPGLAVNEQFF
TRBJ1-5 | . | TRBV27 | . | TGTGCCAGCAGTTTGGGCAGGAATCAGCCCCAGCATTTT | CASSLGRNQPQHF
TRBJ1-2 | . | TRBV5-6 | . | TGTGCCAGCAGCTTGGACAGAGCTAACTATGGCTACACCTTC | CASSLDRANYGYTF
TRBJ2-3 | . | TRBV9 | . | TGTGCCAGCAGCGTAGCGGGGCCAGATACGCAGTATTTT | CASSVAGPDTQYF
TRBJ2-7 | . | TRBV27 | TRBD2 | TGTGCCAGCAGTTTAAGCGGGGGGCCTATACTCTCCTACGAGCAGTACTTC | CASSLSGGPILSYEQYF
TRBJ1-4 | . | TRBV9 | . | TGTGCCAGCAGCGAGGCGTCCCCGAATGAAAAACTGTTTTTT | CASSEASPNEKLFF
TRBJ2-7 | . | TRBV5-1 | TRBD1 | TGCGCCAGCAGCCCGCGGGACAGGGTCTACGAGCAGTACTTC | CASSPRDRVYEQYF
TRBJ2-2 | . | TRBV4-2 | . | TGTGCCAGCAGCCAAGAGGAAGGCGGGGGCTACACCGGGGAGCTGTTTTTT | CASSQEEGGGYTGELFF
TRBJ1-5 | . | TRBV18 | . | TGTGCCAGCTCAGGGGTGGATCAGCCCCAGCATTTT | CASSGVDQPQHF
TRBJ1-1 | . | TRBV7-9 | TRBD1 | TGTGCCAGCAGTCGCCCTCCATTACAGGGGATGGAGAACACTGAAGCTTTCTTT | CASSRPPLQGMENTEAFF
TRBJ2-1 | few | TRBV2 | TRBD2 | TGTGCCAGCAGACCCGCTAGCGGGAGAGAACAGTTCTTC | CASRPASGREQFF
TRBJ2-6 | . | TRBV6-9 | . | TGTGCCAGCAGTCCCAAGGACAGAATCTCTGGGGCCAACGTCCTGACTTTC | CASSPKDRISGANVLTF
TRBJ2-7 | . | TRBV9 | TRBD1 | TGTGCCAGCAGCGTAGGAACAGGGGAAACCTACGAGCAGTACTTC | CASSVGTGETYEQYF
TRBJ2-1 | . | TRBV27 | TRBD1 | TGTGCCAGCAGTCCACTACGCACAGGGGATCTTTACAATGAGCAGTTCTTC | CASSPLRTGDLYNEQFF
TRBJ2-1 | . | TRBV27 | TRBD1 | TGTGCCAGCAGACCCGGTTGGACAGGGAACTACAATGAGCAGTTCTTC | CASRPGWTGNYNEQFF
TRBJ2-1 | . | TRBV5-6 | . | TGTGCCAGCAGCCCTTTTTCCAACAATGAGCAGTTCTTC | CASSPFSNNEQFF
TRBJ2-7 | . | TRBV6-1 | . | TGTGCCAGCAAGGGGTGGATAGAGAGCTCCTACGAGCAGTACTTC | CASKGWIESSYEQYF